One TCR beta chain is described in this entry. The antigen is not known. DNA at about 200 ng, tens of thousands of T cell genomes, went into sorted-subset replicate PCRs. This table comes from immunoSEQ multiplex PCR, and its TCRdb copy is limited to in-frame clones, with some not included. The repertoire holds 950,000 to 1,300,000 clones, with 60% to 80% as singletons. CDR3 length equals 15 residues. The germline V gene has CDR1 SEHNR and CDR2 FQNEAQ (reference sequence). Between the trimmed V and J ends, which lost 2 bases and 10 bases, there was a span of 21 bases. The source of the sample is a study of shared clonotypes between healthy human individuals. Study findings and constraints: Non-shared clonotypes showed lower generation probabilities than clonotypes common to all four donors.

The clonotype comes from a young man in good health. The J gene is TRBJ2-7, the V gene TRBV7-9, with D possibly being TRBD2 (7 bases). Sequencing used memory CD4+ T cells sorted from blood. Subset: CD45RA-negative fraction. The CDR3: CASSLRWGGLSYQYF. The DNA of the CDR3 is TGTGCCAGCAGCTTAAGGTGGGGGGGGCTTAGTTACCAGTACTTC.